This TCR beta chain appears in the sequencing data of a study of blood T cell repertoires in COVID-19. In the study overall: Sites across the United States, Italy and Spain contributed samples from acute and convalescent COVID-19. Nucleic acid was either cDNA or gDNA, and it came from T cells, B-cell-depleted T cells, or PBMCs.

The CDR3 runs to 17 residues. Losses at the gene ends were 2 bases for V and 5 bases for J; bases not matched to a gene: 10. Germline CDR1 and CDR2: MDHEN and SYDVKM. Profiled with immunoSEQ multiplex PCR; TCRdb holds only in-frame clones, not every one. The profile shows around 260,000 clones, 70% to 90% of them singletons. Material: peripheral blood. This clonotype was sampled from a woman aged 55-70 years with COVID-19, enrolled during active disease. This chain links TRBV28 with TRBJ2-1; 9 nucleotides line up with TRBD1. The CDR3 nucleotides are TGTGCCAGCAGTTTACTTTCTGGGACAGGGTGGAACAATGAGCAGTTCTTC. Protein sequence: CASSLLSGTGWNNEQFF.